This T cell receptor beta chain was profiled in a study of blood T cell repertoires in COVID-19. TCRdb's copy holds only in-frame clones and misses some; the assay was immunoSEQ multiplex PCR. Here the sample spans roughly 200,000 clones, 70% to 90% being singletons. A single count supports this clone. Germline V gene sequence: CDR1 SGHVS, CDR2 FNYEAQ. CDR3 length equals 15 residues. Losses at the gene ends were 6 bases for V and 10 bases for J; bases not matched to a gene: 15. The sample consisted of peripheral blood. The J gene is TRBJ2-1, the V gene TRBV7-6, with TRBD2 identical over 7 bases. The TCR comes from a woman aged 18 to 35 who had recovered from COVID-19. This CDR3 reads CASSFVGGGSGEQFF. CDR3 nucleotide sequence: TGTGCCAGCAGTTTTGTGGGGGGAGGGTCGGGCGAGCAGTTCTTC. The entire variable domain, with the rest obtained from reference TRBV7-6 and TRBJ2-1, is as follows: GAGVSQSPRYKVTKRGQDVALRCDPISGHVSLYWYRQALGQGPEFLTYFNYEAQQDKSGLPNDRFSAERPEGSISTLTIQRTEQRDSAMYRCASSFVGGGSGEQFFGPGTRLTVL.